Following are 17 T cell receptor beta chains from one sample sequenced in a study of blood T cell repertoires in COVID-19. Clones were read by immunoSEQ multiplex PCR, and TCRdb kept only the in-frame ones, dropping some. Of about 150,000 clones listed, over 80% are singletons. Sequencing used PBMCs or T cells enriched from blood (not recorded which). Every receptor here comes from a man aged 70 or older who had been exposed to COVID-19.

The J gene is TRBJ1-5, the V gene TRBV15, with TRBD1 as a possible D gene (5 bases). V was cut by 5 bases and J by 9 bases, with 17 bases left in between. CDR1 LNHNV and CDR2 YYDKDF come from the germline V gene (reference sequence). The CDR3 runs to 14 residues. Written as DNA, the CDR3 is TGTGCCACCAGCCCGGTCACGTCCGGGGGGCCCCAGCATTTT. Protein: CATSPVTSGGPQHF.

With regard to this clone: At one end the junction does not follow the germline gene, possibly because of a read error. The chain combines TRBV5-1 with TRBJ1-2, with 8 bases fitting TRBD1. The V gene's germline CDR1 is SGHRS and CDR2 YFSETQ. The CDR3 runs 14 residues. The CDR3 spells CASSLRAGQDGYTF. In DNA form, the CDR3 reads TGCGCCAGCAGCTTGCGGGCGGGACAGGATGGGTACACCTTC. The entire variable domain, with the rest obtained from reference TRBV5-1 and TRBJ1-2, is as follows: KAGVTQTPRYLIKTRGQQVTLSCSPISGHRSVSWYQQTPGQGLQFLFEYFSETQRNKGNFPGRFSGRQFSNSRSEMNVSTLELGDSALYLCASSLRAGQDGYTFGSGTRLTVV.

The chain joins TRBV7-2 to TRBJ1-4; possibly TRBD1 for D (5 bases). Deletions cut 6 bases from V and 7 bases from J, with 15 bases between. The germline V gene has CDR1 SGHTA and CDR2 FQGNSA. The CDR3 extends over 14 amino acids. The CDR3: CASSRGLSSEKLFF. The CDR3 DNA reads as TGTGCCAGCAGTAGGGGCCTTTCATCTGAAAAACTGTTTTTT.

The V call is TRBV28, the J call TRBJ2-7; D might be TRBD2 (5 bases). Germline CDR1 is MDHEN and CDR2 is SYDVKM. This CDR3 spans 12 amino acids. Trimming removed 5 bases from V and 4 bases from J, with 9 bases in between. The CDR3 sequence is CASSTSGYEQYF. The DNA of the CDR3 is TGTGCCAGCAGTACGAGCGGATACGAGCAGTACTTC. Full variable domain (rest looked up from reference TRBV28 and TRBJ2-7): DVKVTQSSRYLVKRTGEKVFLECVQDMDHENMFWYRQDPGLGLRLIYFSYDVKMKEKGDIPEGYSVSREKKERFSLILESASTNQTSMYLCASSTSGYEQYFGPGTRLTVT.

This clone came up once. The chain uses TRBV15 and TRBJ1-5; the D is unclear. Germline V CDR1 and CDR2: LNHNV, YYDKDF (reference sequence). This CDR3 spans 13 amino acids. The ends were cut back, 5 bases at V and 5 bases at J, with 10 bases in the middle. The CDR3 protein is CATSGLSHQPQHF. In nucleotides, the CDR3 is TGTGCCACCAGCGGCCTTTCCCATCAGCCCCAGCATTTT.

The rearrangement joins TRBV14 to TRBJ2-1; TRBD2 matches at 12 bases. V was pared by 1 base and J by 0 bases, with 4 bases of the junction left unmatched. Germline values: CDR1 SGHDN, CDR2 FVKESK. The CDR3 spans 18 residues. The CDR3 reads CASSQAPGLAGSYNEQFF. In DNA form, the CDR3 reads TGTGCCAGCAGCCAAGCACCGGGACTAGCGGGCTCCTACAATGAGCAGTTCTTC.

The chain has TRBV4-3 and TRBJ1-1; the D is unclear. Trimming removed 0 bases from V and 3 bases from J, with 8 bases in between. CDR1 is LGHNA and CDR2 is YSLEER in the germline V gene. The CDR3 spans 14 residues. CDR3 sequence reads: CASSQESGDTEAFF. DNA of the CDR3: TGCGCCAGCAGCCAAGAAAGCGGGGACACTGAAGCTTTCTTT.

This chain connects TRBV3-1 (or the pseudogene TRBV3-2) to TRBJ1-2; no clear D gene. V lost 0 bases and J lost 8, with 16 bases in between. CDR3 length equals 15 residues. The germline gives CDR1 LGHDT, CDR2 YNNKEL (reference sequence). CDR3: CASSQEWRGGWGYTF. The CDR3 DNA follows: TGTGCCAGCAGCCAAGAATGGAGAGGAGGATGGGGCTACACCTTC.

The chain uses TRBV7-9 and TRBJ1-3, with D uncertain. The CDR3 contains 16 residues. In germline, CDR1 is SEHNR, CDR2 FQNEAQ (reference sequence). Trimming shortened V by 5 bases and J by 3 bases, and 17 bases separated the two germline ends. The CDR3 DNA reads TGTGCCAGCAGCGGCGGCGTCCCGAAGGATGGAAACACCATATATTTT. As protein: CASSGGVPKDGNTIYF.

A single count supports this clone. The CDR3 here is CSASSARTIYGYTF. The DNA for the CDR3 is TGCAGTGCTAGTAGTGCCAGGACAATCTATGGCTACACCTTC. This chain links TRBV20-1 with TRBJ1-2; a weak D match, TRBD1 (5 bases). The germline gives CDR1 DFQATT, CDR2 SNEGSKA (reference sequence). The CDR3 loop spans 14 amino acids. Trimming cost V 3 bases and J 4 bases, with 15 bases left between them.

The chain recombines TRBV4-2 with TRBJ2-7, with 7 bases aligning to TRBD1. This CDR3 comprises 17 residues. The germline CDR1 and CDR2 sequences are LGHNA and YNFKEQ. Trimming took 1 base from V and 2 from J; bases not matched to a gene: 11. The CDR3 DNA is TGTGCCAGCAGCCAAGGTTTCAGGTTGCAGGGGGCCTACGAGCAGTACTTC. As protein: CASSQGFRLQGAYEQYF.

The genes are TRBV6-2 or TRBV6-3 and TRBJ1-5; 9 nucleotides match TRBD1. CDR3 size: 14 residues. V lost 2 bases and J lost 7; bases outside the gene matches: 3. CDR1 is MNHEY, CDR2 SVGEGT, per germline. The CDR3 nucleotides read TGTGCCAGCAGTTACGGGACAGGGATACAGCCCCAGCATTTT. It encodes CASSYGTGIQPQHF.

This chain connects TRBV24-1 to TRBJ2-6; D gene ambiguous. Germline V gene lookup returns CDR1 KGHDR and CDR2 SFDVKD. The CDR3 sequence is 13 residues long. The V gene lost 4 bases and the J gene lost 3 bases, with 3 bases spanning the gap. The CDR3 region is CATSDSGANVLTF. The CDR3 nucleotides are TGTGCCACCAGTGACAGTGGGGCCAACGTCCTGACTTTC.

This clone has a single count. The J gene is TRBJ2-3, the V gene TRBV28, with 8 positions matching TRBD1. V gave up 2 bases and J gave up 3 bases; unmatched junction bases: 1. There are 14 residues in the CDR3. Germline-derived CDR1 and CDR2 are MDHEN and SYDVKM. The DNA for the CDR3 is TGTGCCAGCAGTTTACAGGGGGCTACAGATACGCAGTATTTT. Translating gives CASSLQGATDTQYF.

The chain recombines TRBV11-2 with TRBJ1-3; D is possibly TRBD1 (6 bases). Germline V gene lookup returns CDR1 SGHAT and CDR2 FQNNGV. V was trimmed by 3 bases and J by 0 bases, leaving 9 bases between them. CDR3 length equals 15 residues. CDR3 in amino acids: CASSLDSLSGNTIYF. The CDR3, as DNA: TGTGCCAGCAGCTTGGACAGCCTCTCTGGAAACACCATATATTTT.

The chain uses TRBV5-1 and TRBJ2-1; no clear D gene. The CDR3 runs 15 residues. Trimming removed 0 bases from V and 0 bases from J, with 7 bases in between. Germline CDR1 reads SGHRS; CDR2 reads YFSETQ. The CDR3, as DNA: TGCGCCAGCAGCTTGGAACAGAGCTCCTACAATGAGCAGTTCTTC. Its translation: CASSLEQSSYNEQFF.

J is TRBJ2-3 and V is TRBV5-1, with 8 bases fitting TRBD1. In germline, CDR1 is SGHRS, CDR2 YFSETQ. The CDR3 has 16 residues. The V and J ends lost 4 bases and 3 bases, in that order; junction bases with no gene match: 10. The CDR3, as DNA: TGCGCCAGCAGCAGAGCAGGACAGGGCCGGACAGATACGCAGTATTTT. Protein: CASSRAGQGRTDTQYF.